This T cell receptor beta chain was found in a study of CD8+ T cells in alopecia areata. Once RNA had been extracted, it was reverse transcribed into cDNA to act as the sequencing template. Repertoires were generated with immunoSEQ multiplex PCR, while TCRdb's copy carries only in-frame clones and drops some. The data contain 90,000 to 100,000 clones, around 55% of them singletons. Treatment: oral pan-JAK inhibitor, 5-10 mg twice daily. The sequences come from CD8+ T cells sorted from blood, collected at week 4, from a patient treated with tofacitinib. The source of this sequence is a human donor with alopecia areata.

In DNA, the CDR3 is TGTGCCAGCAGCCCTAAAGCCAGGGCGAACACTGAAGCTTTCTTT. Translated: CASSPKARANTEAFF. The chain recombines TRBV13 with TRBJ1-1; perhaps TRBD1 as D (5 bases). CDR3 length equals 15 residues. V lost 5 bases and J lost 1, with 14 bases in between. Germline values: CDR1 PRHDT, CDR2 FYEKMQ (reference sequence).